This entry lists 30 T cell receptor beta chains sequenced from one sample in a study of T-cell reconstitution after alpha-beta-depleted transplantation in children. Using unique molecular identifiers, the investigators prepared the TCRbeta library. TCRdb fed the PCR reads into MiXCR, producing one record per CDR3 protein. The data show 280,000 or so distinct CDR3 sequences, approximately 10% seen once. The source was peripheral blood, collected 180 days after TCRalphabeta/CD19-depleted stem cell transplant. These receptors originate from a male patient aged 2-15 years who had a stem cell transplant for chronic granulomatous disease, so the T cells may come from the graft donor.

This clonotype showed up many times. The CDR3 DNA reads TGTGCCAGCAGCGGTCTAGCGGGGAGCACAGATACGCAGTATTTT. This encodes CASSGLAGSTDTQYF. The chain uses TRBV9 and TRBJ2-3, with 9 bases matching TRBD2. The CDR3 extends over 15 amino acids. Germline V gives CDR1 SGDLS, CDR2 YYNGEE. Trimming at V came to 3 bases and at J to 0 bases, leaving 2 bases not matched to a gene.

This clonotype was counted ten times or more. The chain links TRBV6-2 or TRBV6-3 to TRBJ2-7, with D possibly TRBD1 on 5 matching bases. V shed 1 base and J shed 5 bases, with 12 bases lying between them. The CDR3 contains 14 residues. Germline V gene data show CDR1 as MNHEY and CDR2 as SVGEGT. The CDR3 protein is CASSYWGRDHEQYF. In DNA form, the CDR3 reads TGTGCCAGCAGTTACTGGGGCAGGGATCACGAGCAGTACTTC.

In its sample, this clonotype was seen many times. The chain couples TRBV3-1 to TRBJ2-1; D may correspond to TRBD1 or TRBD2 (5 bases each). V lost 1 base and J lost 4, with 11 bases in between. CDR3 length: 15 residues. Per the germline V gene, CDR1 is LGHDT and CDR2 is YNNKEL (reference sequence). CDR3 in amino acids: CASSQGPGRYNEQFF. The CDR3 coding sequence is TGTGCCAGCAGCCAAGGTCCGGGACGTTACAATGAGCAGTTCTTC.

A remark on this clonotype: This sequence may be a read error, since a much larger clone differs from it by one base. The chain is built from TRBV20-1 and TRBJ2-2; D is unclear. From germline, CDR1 is DFQATT and CDR2 SNEGSKA (reference sequence). The CDR3 has 12 residues. CDR3 region: CRARDRVGELFF. In DNA form, the CDR3 reads TGCAGAGCTAGAGATCGAGTCGGGGAGCTGTTTTTT.

This chain connects TRBV5-1 to TRBJ1-4; D gene ambiguous. The CDR3 covers 14 residues. Per germline, CDR1 SGHRS and CDR2 YFSETQ. V shed 0 bases and J shed 4 bases, with 7 bases lying between them. CDR3 in amino acids: CASSLEGFNEKLFF. Written as DNA, the CDR3 is TGCGCCAGCAGCTTGGAAGGGTTTAATGAAAAACTGTTTTTT.

This clonotype was detected many times. The chain recombines TRBV14 with TRBJ2-3; TRBD2 matches 11 bases. Per the germline V gene, CDR1 is SGHDN and CDR2 is FVKESK. With 4 bases clipped from V and 1 base from J, the junction kept 10 bases outside the gene matches. This CDR3 has 18 residues. The CDR3 protein is CASSPSSGRLWGTDTQYF. The DNA for the CDR3 is TGTGCCAGCAGCCCTTCTAGCGGGAGGCTCTGGGGCACAGATACGCAGTATTTT.

This clonotype was seen at least ten times. The chain is built from TRBV7-8 and TRBJ2-3; no clear D gene. This CDR3 contains 15 residues. Per the germline V gene, CDR1 is SGHVS and CDR2 is FQNEAQ. Trimming removed 4 bases from V and 0 bases from J, with 11 bases in between. CDR3 nucleotides: TGTGCCAGCAGCTCGAATCCCACTAGCACAGATACGCAGTATTTT. Translation gives CASSSNPTSTDTQYF.

This clonotype was detected ten times or more. At one end the junction does not follow the germline gene, possibly because of a read error. The chain joins TRBV5-1 to TRBJ2-7, with 11 bases matching TRBD2. The CDR3 has 14 residues. CDR1 SGHRS and CDR2 YFSETQ come from the germline V gene. The CDR3 DNA reads TGTGCCAGCAGTTTAGCGGGAGGGGCCTACGAGCAGTACTTC. Protein: CASSLAGGAYEQYF. Filled out from reference TRBV5-1 and TRBJ2-7, the complete variable domain reads KAGVTQTPRYLIKTRGQQVTLSCSPISGHRSVSWYQQTPGQGLQFLFEYFSETQRNKGNFPGRFSGRQFSNSRSEMNVSTLELGDSALYLCASSLAGGAYEQYFGPGTRLTVT.

This clonotype came up many times. This chain links TRBV20-1 with TRBJ1-6; D not resolved. The CDR3 runs 15 residues. V lost 1 base to trimming and J lost 0 bases, with 7 bases between them. CDR1 is DFQATT and CDR2 is SNEGSKA in the germline V gene (reference sequence). CDR3 sequence (DNA): TGCAGTGCTAGAGCGGGGAGCTCCTATAATTCACCCCTCCACTTT. Translating gives CSARAGSSYNSPLHF.

Concerning this clonotype: Since a much larger clone is just one base distant, this may be a read error. This chain links TRBV27 with TRBJ2-7; D unclear. This CDR3 region has 13 residues. Germline loops: CDR1 MNHEY, CDR2 SMNVEV (reference sequence). In DNA, the CDR3 is TGTGCCAGCAGTTTATCTCCGACCTACGAGCTGTACTTC. It is translated as CASSLSPTYELYF.

This clonotype was seen many times. This chain links TRBV5-6 with TRBJ2-3; the match to TRBD2 covers 9 bases. CDR3 length: 17 residues. Germline lookup yields CDR1 SGHDT and CDR2 YYEEEE. J gave up 6 bases and V 6 bases, and 17 bases lay outside the gene matches. The CDR3 region has the DNA TGTGCCAGCATCCATTTGAGTGGAAGCGGGGGGTTTGATACGCAGTATTTT. It yields the protein CASIHLSGSGGFDTQYF.

This clonotype was seen repeatedly, ten times or more. This rearrangement joins TRBV29-1 to TRBJ2-3, with 7 positions matching TRBD2. The CDR3 length is 14 residues. V trimming: 7 bases; J trimming: 2 bases; junction bases outside the gene matches: 9. The germline V gene encodes CDR1 SQVTM and CDR2 ANQGSEA. In DNA, the CDR3 is TGCAGCGCGCGGCGGGGGTTTCCCACAGATACGCAGTATTTT. This translates into CSARRGFPTDTQYF.

A remark on this clonotype: This could be a read error, since a much larger clone is one nucleotide away. Written as DNA, the CDR3 is TGTGCCAGCAGGACTATGGGGGCGCCCTATGAGCAGTTCTTC. It specifies CASRTMGAPYEQFF. The V and J genes are TRBV12-3 or TRBV12-4 and TRBJ2-1; a possible D gene is TRBD1 (6 bases). This CDR3 spans 14 amino acids. V shed 6 bases and J shed 8 bases, with 17 bases lying between them.

J is TRBJ2-1 and V is TRBV5-4; 9 nucleotides align to TRBD2. This CDR3 is built from 16 residues. Losses at the gene ends were 5 bases for V and 3 bases for J; bases not matched to a gene: 9. CDR1 and CDR2 (germline): SGHNT, YYREEE (reference sequence). In DNA form, the CDR3 reads TGTGCCAGCAGTAAGAAAGCGGGGGGTTACTACAATGAGCAGTTCTTC. It codes for CASSKKAGGYYNEQFF.

Ten or more counts support this clonotype. The V call is TRBV5-1, the J call TRBJ1-6; D remains unclear. The germline V and J ends were trimmed by 1 base and 0 bases, with 11 bases remaining between them. Germline V gene lookup returns CDR1 SGHRS and CDR2 YFSETQ. CDR3 length: 17 amino acids. In nucleotides, the CDR3 is TGCGCCAGCAGCTTGTCAGGAGCCATCTCCTATAATTCACCCCTCCACTTT. Its translation: CASSLSGAISYNSPLHF.

This clonotype was counted at least ten times. V usage is TRBV13 and J usage is TRBJ2-7; D may match TRBD1 or TRBD2 (5 bases each). Germline V gene data show CDR1 as PRHDT and CDR2 as FYEKMQ (reference sequence). The CDR3 has 13 amino acids. Trimming took 10 bases from V and 8 from J, leaving 21 bases between them. The CDR3 coding sequence is TGTGCCACCTCGGGGCTAGCCCCTTCACAGCAGTACTTC. Its translation: CATSGLAPSQQYF. Full variable domain (remainder filled in from reference TRBV13 and TRBJ2-7): AAGVIQSPRHLIKEKRETATLKCYPIPRHDTVYWYQQGPGQDPQFLISFYEKMQSDKGSIPDRFSAQQFSDYHSELNMSSLELGDSALYFCATSGLAPSQQYFGPGTRLTVT.

This clonotype was counted many times. The CDR3 loop is CASKDRRQTNTGELFF. CDR3 DNA: TGTGCCAGCAAGGACCGACGGCAGACGAACACCGGGGAGCTGTTTTTT. The chain is built from TRBV6-2 or TRBV6-3 and TRBJ2-2; D remains unclear. This CDR3 comprises 16 residues. Trimming cost V 7 bases and J 0 bases, with 15 bases left between them. The germline V gene has CDR1 MNHEY and CDR2 SVGEGT.

This clonotype was picked up many times. The chain has TRBV27 and TRBJ2-3; D unclear. V was trimmed by 0 bases and J by 2 bases, leaving 6 bases between them. The CDR3 contains 14 residues. CDR1 and CDR2 from the germline V gene are MNHEY and SMNVEV (reference sequence). CDR3 nucleotides: TGTGCCAGCAGTTTATCGAGTGACACAGATACGCAGTATTTT. Translating it yields CASSLSSDTDTQYF.

At least ten counts were recorded for this clonotype. V usage is TRBV2 and J usage is TRBJ2-2; tentatively, D is TRBD1 (6 bases). CDR1 is SNHLY and CDR2 is FYNNEI in the germline V gene. The CDR3 is 14 amino acids. V was cut by 10 bases and J by 4 bases, with 16 bases left in between. This CDR3 is CATKRTVGTGELFF. Written as DNA, the CDR3 is TGTGCCACCAAGAGGACAGTTGGCACCGGGGAGCTGTTTTTT.

This clonotype was seen many times. The V call is TRBV20-1, the J call TRBJ2-7; no clear D gene. V lost 1 base and J lost 0, with 7 bases in between. Per germline, CDR1 DFQATT and CDR2 SNEGSKA (reference sequence). This CDR3 spans 13 amino acids. The CDR3 is CSARGVGSYEQYF. The CDR3, as DNA: TGCAGTGCTAGAGGGGTCGGCTCCTACGAGCAGTACTTC.

This rearrangement joins TRBV12-3 or TRBV12-4 to TRBJ1-1; 10 bases agree with TRBD1. The V segment lost 8 bases and the J segment 0 bases; nucleotides outside the gene matches: 15. The CDR3 runs to 18 residues. The CDR3, as DNA: TGTGCCAGCGTAAAATGGGGGGGACAGGGGCACTTGAACACTGAAGCTTTCTTT. It encodes CASVKWGGQGHLNTEAFF.

The V call is TRBV5-1, the J call TRBJ2-3; tentative D call: TRBD1 (5 bases). Trimming left V 7 bases short and J 1 base short, with 10 bases between. Germline CDR1 SGHRS, CDR2 YFSETQ. The CDR3 length is 13 residues. CDR3 protein: CASAEGGTDTQYF. CDR3 coding DNA: TGCGCCAGCGCCGAAGGGGGCACAGATACGCAGTATTTT.

Many counts were recorded for this clonotype. The chain couples TRBV7-8 to TRBJ1-1; unclear D gene. The CDR3 runs 13 residues. Germline V CDR1 and CDR2: SGHVS, FQNEAQ. V was pared by 5 bases and J by 5 bases, with 12 bases between. CDR3 in amino acids: CASSRRMGTEAFF. The CDR3 DNA is TGTGCCAGCAGCAGGCGCATGGGGACTGAAGCTTTCTTT.

The table lists this clonotype with a few counts. This chain uses TRBV6-1 with TRBJ1-2, with TRBD1 matching 7 bases. Germline trimming cut 5 bases from V and 8 bases from J; bases unmatched to any gene: 14. Germline V gene lookup returns CDR1 MNHNS and CDR2 SASEGT. The CDR3 length is 15 residues. The CDR3 DNA follows: TGTGCCAGCAGTCCGGACAGGCGGGTTTTGCAGGGCTACACCTTC. Amino acids: CASSPDRRVLQGYTF.

This clonotype has ten or more counts. J is TRBJ2-1 and V is TRBV20-1; 9 nucleotides match TRBD1. Per the germline V gene, CDR1 is DFQATT and CDR2 is SNEGSKA (reference sequence). The CDR3 consists of 15 residues. J lost 4 bases, V lost 4 bases, and 8 bases had no gene match. CDR3 DNA sequence: TGCAGTGCTAACTCGGACAGGGGAGGTTACAATGAGCAGTTCTTC. The encoded protein is CSANSDRGGYNEQFF.

This clonotype appeared many times. This chain connects TRBV29-1 to TRBJ1-2; possibly TRBD1 for D (6 bases). The CDR3 is made up of 14 amino acids. Looked up from germline, CDR1 is SQVTM and CDR2 is ANQGSEA. The V and J ends lost 6 bases and 4 bases respectively, with 18 bases between them. CDR3 DNA: TGCAGCGTGGATACCGGGGGCGCGAGCTATGGCTACACCTTC. Protein product: CSVDTGGASYGYTF. The entire variable domain, with the rest obtained from reference TRBV29-1 and TRBJ1-2, is as follows: SAVISQKPSRDICQRGTSLTIQCQVDSQVTMMFWYRQQPGQSLTLIATANQGSEATYESGFVIDKFPISRPNLTFSTLTVSNMSPEDSSIYLCSVDTGGASYGYTFGSGTRLTVV.

This clonotype was counted many times. The gene calls are TRBV15 and TRBJ2-5; the match to TRBD2 covers 9 bases. The CDR3 extends over 18 amino acids. Germline V gene lookup returns CDR1 LNHNV and CDR2 YYDKDF (reference sequence). V gave up 0 bases and J gave up 2 bases; unmatched junction bases: 10. The CDR3 coding sequence is TGTGCCACCAGCAGAGACGTGGCTAGCGGGGCTTATCAAGAGACCCAGTACTTC. Translated, it gives CATSRDVASGAYQETQYF.

There are many counts of this clonotype. The chain has TRBV6-2 or TRBV6-3 and TRBJ2-4, with 7 bases aligning to TRBD1. Unmatched junction bases numbered 9, after V lost 6 bases and J lost 7 bases. The CDR3 is made up of 14 amino acids. Germline-derived CDR1 and CDR2 are MNHEY and SVGEGT. As DNA, the CDR3 is TGTGCCAGCAGGCTAGGACAGGTTTTGAACATTCAGTACTTC. This sequence encodes CASRLGQVLNIQYF.

This clonotype was observed at least ten times. V is TRBV6-5 and J is TRBJ2-1; 13 bases align to TRBD2. The CDR3 is 16 residues long. Germline V gives CDR1 MNHEY, CDR2 SVGAGI. V was pared by 6 bases and J by 13 bases, with 15 bases of the junction left unmatched. CDR3 sequence reads: CASSYGLAGASGPQFF. DNA of the CDR3: TGTGCCAGCAGCTACGGACTAGCGGGAGCTAGTGGACCCCAGTTCTTC.

This clonotype was observed a few times. The V and J genes are TRBV6-1 and TRBJ2-1, with D unresolved. Trimming cost V 3 bases and J 3 bases, with 9 bases left between them. This CDR3 has 14 amino acids. CDR1 and CDR2 from the germline V gene are MNHNS and SASEGT. The CDR3 nucleotides read TGTGCCAGCAGTGATTCAAACCTCTACAATGAGCAGTTCTTC. It translates to CASSDSNLYNEQFF.